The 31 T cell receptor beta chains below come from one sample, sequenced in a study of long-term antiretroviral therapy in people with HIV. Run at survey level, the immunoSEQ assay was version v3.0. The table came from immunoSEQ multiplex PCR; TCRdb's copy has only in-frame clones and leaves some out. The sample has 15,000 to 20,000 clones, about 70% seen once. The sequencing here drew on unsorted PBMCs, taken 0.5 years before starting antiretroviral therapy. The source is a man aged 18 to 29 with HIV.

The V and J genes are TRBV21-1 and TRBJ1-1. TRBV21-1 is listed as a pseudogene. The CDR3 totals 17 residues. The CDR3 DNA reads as TGTGCCAGCAGCAAAGTAATTGGCAGGGCGTCGGGAGCTGAAGCTTTCTTT. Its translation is CASSKVIGRASGAEAFF.

The CDR3 loop reads CASSLVWGDGYTF. In nucleotides, the CDR3 is TGTGCCAGCAGCTTGGTATGGGGAGATGGCTACACCTTC. The chain carries TRBV5-5 and TRBJ1-2; D gene ambiguous. Trimming cost V 0 bases and J 6 bases, with 9 bases left between them. The germline gives CDR1 SGHKS, CDR2 YYEKEE (reference sequence). The CDR3 covers 13 residues.

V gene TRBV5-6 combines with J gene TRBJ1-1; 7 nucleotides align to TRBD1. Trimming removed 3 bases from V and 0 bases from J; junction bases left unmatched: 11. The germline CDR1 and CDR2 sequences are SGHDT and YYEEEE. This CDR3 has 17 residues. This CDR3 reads CASSYRFRGVMNTEAFF. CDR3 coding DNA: TGTGCCAGCAGCTACCGGTTCAGGGGGGTCATGAACACTGAAGCTTTCTTT.

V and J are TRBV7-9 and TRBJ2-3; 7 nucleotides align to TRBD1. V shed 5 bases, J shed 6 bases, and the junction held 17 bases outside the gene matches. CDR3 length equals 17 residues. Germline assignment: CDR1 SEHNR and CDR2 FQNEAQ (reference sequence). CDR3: CASSPIIRTGPSDTQYF. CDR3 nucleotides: TGTGCCAGCAGCCCCATCATCCGGACAGGACCCTCCGATACGCAGTATTTT.

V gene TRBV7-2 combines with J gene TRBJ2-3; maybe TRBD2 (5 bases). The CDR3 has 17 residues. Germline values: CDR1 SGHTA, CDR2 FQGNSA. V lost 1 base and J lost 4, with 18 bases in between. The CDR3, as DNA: TGTGCCAGCAGCTTAGACTCGGCGGGTATACGATCAGATACGCAGTATTTT. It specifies CASSLDSAGIRSDTQYF.

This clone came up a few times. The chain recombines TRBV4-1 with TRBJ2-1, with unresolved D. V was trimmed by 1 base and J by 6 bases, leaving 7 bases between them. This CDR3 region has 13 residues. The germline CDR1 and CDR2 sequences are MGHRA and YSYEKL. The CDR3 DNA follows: TGCGCCAGCAGCCAAGGTAGATCCAATGAGCAGTTCTTC. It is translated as CASSQGRSNEQFF.

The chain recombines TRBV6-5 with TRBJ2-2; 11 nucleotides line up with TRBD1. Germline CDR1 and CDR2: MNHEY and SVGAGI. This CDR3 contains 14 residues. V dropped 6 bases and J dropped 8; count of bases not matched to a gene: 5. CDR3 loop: CASRRTGGEGELFF. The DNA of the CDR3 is TGTGCCAGCAGGAGGACAGGGGGCGAGGGGGAGCTGTTTTTT.

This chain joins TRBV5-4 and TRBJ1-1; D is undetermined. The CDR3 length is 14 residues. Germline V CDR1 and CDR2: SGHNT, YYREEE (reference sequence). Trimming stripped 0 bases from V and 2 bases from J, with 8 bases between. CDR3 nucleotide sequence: TGTGCCAGCAGCTTGGGGGAACTTAACACTGAAGCTTTCTTT. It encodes CASSLGELNTEAFF. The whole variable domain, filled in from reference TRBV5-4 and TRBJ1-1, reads ETGVTQSPTHLIKTRGQQVTLRCSSQSGHNTVSWYQQALGQGPQFIFQYYREEENGRGNFPPRFSGLQFPNYSSELNVNALELDDSALYLCASSLGELNTEAFFGQGTRLTVV.

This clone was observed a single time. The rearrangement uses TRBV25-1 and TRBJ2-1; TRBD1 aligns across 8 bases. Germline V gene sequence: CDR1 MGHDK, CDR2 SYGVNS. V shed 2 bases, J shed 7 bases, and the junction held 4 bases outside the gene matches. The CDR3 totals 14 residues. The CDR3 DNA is TGTGCCAGCAGTGAACAGGGGGCTCAGAATGAGCAGTTCTTC. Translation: CASSEQGAQNEQFF.

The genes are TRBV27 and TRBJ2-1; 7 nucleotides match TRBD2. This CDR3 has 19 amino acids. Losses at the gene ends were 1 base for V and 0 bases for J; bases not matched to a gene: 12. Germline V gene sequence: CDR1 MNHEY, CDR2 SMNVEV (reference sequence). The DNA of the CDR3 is TGTGCCAGCAGTTTATATGGGACCTTTGGGGGGGGCTCCTACAATGAGCAGTTCTTC. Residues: CASSLYGTFGGGSYNEQFF.

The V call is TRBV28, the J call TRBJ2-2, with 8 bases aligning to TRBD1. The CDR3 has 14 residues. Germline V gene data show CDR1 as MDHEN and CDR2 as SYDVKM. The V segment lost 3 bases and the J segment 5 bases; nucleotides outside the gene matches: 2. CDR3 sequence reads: CASSLDRETGELFF. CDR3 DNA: TGTGCCAGCAGTTTGGACAGGGAAACCGGGGAGCTGTTTTTT.

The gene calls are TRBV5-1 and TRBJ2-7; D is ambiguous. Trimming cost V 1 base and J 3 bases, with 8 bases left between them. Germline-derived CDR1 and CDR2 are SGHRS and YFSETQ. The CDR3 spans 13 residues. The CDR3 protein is CASSLLPDYEQYF. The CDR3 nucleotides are TGCGCCAGCAGCTTGCTCCCAGACTACGAGCAGTACTTC.

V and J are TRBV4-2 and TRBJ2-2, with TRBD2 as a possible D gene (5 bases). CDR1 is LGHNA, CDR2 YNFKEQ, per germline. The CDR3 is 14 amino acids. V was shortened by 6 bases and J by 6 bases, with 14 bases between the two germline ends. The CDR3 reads CASSGSGVAGELFF. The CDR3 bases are TGTGCCAGCAGTGGGAGCGGCGTAGCCGGGGAGCTGTTTTTT.

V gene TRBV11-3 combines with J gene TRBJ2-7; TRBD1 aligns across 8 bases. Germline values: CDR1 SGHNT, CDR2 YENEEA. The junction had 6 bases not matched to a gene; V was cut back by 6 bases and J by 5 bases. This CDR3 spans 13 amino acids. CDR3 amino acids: CASSLTGADEQYF. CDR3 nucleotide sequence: TGTGCCAGCAGTTTGACAGGGGCTGACGAGCAGTACTTC. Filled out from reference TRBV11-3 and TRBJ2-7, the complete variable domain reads EAGVVQSPRYKIIEKKQPVAFWCNPISGHNTLYWYLQNLGQGPELLIRYENEEAVDDSQLPKDRFSAERLKGVDSTLKIQPAELGDSAVYLCASSLTGADEQYFGPGTRLTVT.

The CDR3 region is CASSKRRDLTDTQYF. DNA for the CDR3: TGTGCCAGCAGCAAACGCCGGGATCTCACAGATACGCAGTATTTT. The V and J genes are TRBV21-1 and TRBJ2-3; no DNA check was done on the table's D call, TRBD2. TRBV21-1 is a documented pseudogene. CDR3 length: 15 residues.

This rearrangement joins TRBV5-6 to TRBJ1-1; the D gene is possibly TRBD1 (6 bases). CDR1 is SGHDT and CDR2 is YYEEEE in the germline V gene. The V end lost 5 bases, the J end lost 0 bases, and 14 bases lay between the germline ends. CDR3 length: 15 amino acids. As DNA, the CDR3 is TGTGCCAGCAGTTATGGGGGGCCGGTGAACACTGAAGCTTTCTTT. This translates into CASSYGGPVNTEAFF.

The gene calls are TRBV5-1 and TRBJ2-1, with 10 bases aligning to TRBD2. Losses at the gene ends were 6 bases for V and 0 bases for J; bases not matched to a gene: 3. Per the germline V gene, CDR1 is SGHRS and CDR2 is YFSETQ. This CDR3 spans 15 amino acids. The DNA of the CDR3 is TGCGCCAGCACCAGCGGGGGGGCCTCCTACAATGAGCAGTTCTTC. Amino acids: CASTSGGASYNEQFF.

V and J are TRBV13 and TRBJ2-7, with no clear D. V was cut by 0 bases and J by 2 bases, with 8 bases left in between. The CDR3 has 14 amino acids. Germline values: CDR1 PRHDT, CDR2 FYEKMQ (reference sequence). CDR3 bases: TGTGCCAGCAGCTTAGGACCCTACCCCTACGAGCAGTACTTC. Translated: CASSLGPYPYEQYF. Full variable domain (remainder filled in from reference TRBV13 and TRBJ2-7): AAGVIQSPRHLIKEKRETATLKCYPIPRHDTVYWYQQGPGQDPQFLISFYEKMQSDKGSIPDRFSAQQFSDYHSELNMSSLELGDSALYFCASSLGPYPYEQYFGPGTRLTVT.

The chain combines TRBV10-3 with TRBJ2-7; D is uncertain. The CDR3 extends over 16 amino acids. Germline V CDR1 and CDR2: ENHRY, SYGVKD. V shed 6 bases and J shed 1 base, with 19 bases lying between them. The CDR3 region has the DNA TGTGCCATCAGCGTCCTTCCGAGGAAAAATTCCTACGAGCAGTACTTC. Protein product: CAISVLPRKNSYEQYF.

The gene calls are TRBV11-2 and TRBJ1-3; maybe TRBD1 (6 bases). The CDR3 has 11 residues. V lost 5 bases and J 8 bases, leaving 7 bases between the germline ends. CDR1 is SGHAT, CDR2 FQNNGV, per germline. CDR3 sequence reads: CASSEGDTIYF. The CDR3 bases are TGTGCCAGCAGCGAGGGGGACACCATATATTTT.

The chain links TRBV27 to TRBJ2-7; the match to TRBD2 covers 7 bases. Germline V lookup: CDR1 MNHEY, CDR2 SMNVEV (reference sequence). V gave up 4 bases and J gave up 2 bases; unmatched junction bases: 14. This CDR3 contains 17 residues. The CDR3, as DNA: TGTGCCAGCAGTTCAAGACGACCAGGGACTAAACCCTACGAGCAGTACTTC. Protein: CASSSRRPGTKPYEQYF.

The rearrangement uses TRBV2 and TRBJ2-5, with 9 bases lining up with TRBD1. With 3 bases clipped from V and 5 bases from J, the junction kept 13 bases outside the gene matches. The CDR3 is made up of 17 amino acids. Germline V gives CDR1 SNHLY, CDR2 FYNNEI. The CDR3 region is CASSDTREQGARETQYF. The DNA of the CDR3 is TGTGCCAGCAGTGATACAAGGGAACAGGGGGCACGGGAGACCCAGTACTTC.

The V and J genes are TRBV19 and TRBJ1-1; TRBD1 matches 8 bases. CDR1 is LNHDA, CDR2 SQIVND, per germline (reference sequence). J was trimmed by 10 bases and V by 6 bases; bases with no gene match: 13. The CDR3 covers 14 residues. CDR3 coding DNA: TGTGCCAGTAGGACCCGGGACAGGACGATGACAGCTTTCTTT. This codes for CASRTRDRTMTAFF.

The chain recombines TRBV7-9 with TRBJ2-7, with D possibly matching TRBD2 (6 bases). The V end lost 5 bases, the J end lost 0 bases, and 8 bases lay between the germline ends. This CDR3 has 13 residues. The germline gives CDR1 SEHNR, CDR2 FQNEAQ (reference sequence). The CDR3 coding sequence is TGTGCCAGCAGCCCGGGGGACTCCTACGAGCAGTACTTC. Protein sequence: CASSPGDSYEQYF.

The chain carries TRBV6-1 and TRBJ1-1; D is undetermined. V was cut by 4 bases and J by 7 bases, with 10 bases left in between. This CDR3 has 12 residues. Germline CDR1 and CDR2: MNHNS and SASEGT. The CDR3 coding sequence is TGTGCCAGCAGTGCTCGCTTGAATGAAGCTTTCTTT. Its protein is CASSARLNEAFF.

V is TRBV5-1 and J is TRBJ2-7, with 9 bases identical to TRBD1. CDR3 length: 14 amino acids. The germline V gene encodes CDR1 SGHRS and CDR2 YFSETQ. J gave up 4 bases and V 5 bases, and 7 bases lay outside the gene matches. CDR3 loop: CASRAGTGFYEQYF. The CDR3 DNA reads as TGCGCCAGCAGGGCCGGGACAGGGTTTTACGAGCAGTACTTC.

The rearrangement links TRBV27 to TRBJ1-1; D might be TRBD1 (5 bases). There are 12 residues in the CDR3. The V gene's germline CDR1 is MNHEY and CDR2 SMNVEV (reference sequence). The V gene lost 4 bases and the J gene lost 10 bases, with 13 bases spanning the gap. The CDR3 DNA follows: TGTGCCAGCAGTTCTCAGGGAGTATCAGCTTTCTTT. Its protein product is CASSSQGVSAFF.

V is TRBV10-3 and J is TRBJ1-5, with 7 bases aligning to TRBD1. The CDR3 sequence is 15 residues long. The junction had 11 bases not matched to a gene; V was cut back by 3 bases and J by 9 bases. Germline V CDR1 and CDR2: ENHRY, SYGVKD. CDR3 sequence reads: CAISDHRGREWPQHF. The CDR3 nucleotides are TGTGCCATCAGTGACCACAGGGGACGTGAATGGCCCCAGCATTTT.

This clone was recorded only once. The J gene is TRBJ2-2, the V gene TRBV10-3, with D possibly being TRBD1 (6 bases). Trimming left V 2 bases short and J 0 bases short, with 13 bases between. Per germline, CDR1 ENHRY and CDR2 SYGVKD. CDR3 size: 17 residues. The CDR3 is CAISESRRDTNTGELFF. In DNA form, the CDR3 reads TGTGCCATCAGTGAGAGCCGCCGGGACACGAACACCGGGGAGCTGTTTTTT.

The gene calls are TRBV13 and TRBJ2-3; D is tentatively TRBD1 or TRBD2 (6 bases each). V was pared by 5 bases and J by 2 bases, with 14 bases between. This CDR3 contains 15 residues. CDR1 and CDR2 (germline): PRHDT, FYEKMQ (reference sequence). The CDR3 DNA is TGTGCCAGCAGCATGAGGGGGACTGACACAGATACGCAGTATTTT. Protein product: CASSMRGTDTDTQYF.

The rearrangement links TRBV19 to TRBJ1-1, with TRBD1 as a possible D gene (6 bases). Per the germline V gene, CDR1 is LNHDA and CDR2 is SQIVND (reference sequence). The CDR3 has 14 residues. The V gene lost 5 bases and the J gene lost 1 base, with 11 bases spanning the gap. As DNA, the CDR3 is TGTGCCAGTAGTTCCGGGACAAGGAACACTGAAGCTTTCTTT. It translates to CASSSGTRNTEAFF.